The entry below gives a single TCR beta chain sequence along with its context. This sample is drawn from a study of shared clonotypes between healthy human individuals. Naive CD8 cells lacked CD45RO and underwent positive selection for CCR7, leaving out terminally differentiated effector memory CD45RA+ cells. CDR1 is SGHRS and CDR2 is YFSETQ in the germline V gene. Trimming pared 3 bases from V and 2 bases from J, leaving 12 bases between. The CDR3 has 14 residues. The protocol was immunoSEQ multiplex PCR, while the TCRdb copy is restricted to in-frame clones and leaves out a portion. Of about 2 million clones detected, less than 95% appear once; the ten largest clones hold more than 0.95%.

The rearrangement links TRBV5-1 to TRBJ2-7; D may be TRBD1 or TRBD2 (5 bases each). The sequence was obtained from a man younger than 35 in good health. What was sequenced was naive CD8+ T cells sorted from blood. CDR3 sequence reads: CASSSRDGPYEQYF. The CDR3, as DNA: TGCGCCAGCAGCTCCCGGGACGGTCCCTACGAGCAGTACTTC.